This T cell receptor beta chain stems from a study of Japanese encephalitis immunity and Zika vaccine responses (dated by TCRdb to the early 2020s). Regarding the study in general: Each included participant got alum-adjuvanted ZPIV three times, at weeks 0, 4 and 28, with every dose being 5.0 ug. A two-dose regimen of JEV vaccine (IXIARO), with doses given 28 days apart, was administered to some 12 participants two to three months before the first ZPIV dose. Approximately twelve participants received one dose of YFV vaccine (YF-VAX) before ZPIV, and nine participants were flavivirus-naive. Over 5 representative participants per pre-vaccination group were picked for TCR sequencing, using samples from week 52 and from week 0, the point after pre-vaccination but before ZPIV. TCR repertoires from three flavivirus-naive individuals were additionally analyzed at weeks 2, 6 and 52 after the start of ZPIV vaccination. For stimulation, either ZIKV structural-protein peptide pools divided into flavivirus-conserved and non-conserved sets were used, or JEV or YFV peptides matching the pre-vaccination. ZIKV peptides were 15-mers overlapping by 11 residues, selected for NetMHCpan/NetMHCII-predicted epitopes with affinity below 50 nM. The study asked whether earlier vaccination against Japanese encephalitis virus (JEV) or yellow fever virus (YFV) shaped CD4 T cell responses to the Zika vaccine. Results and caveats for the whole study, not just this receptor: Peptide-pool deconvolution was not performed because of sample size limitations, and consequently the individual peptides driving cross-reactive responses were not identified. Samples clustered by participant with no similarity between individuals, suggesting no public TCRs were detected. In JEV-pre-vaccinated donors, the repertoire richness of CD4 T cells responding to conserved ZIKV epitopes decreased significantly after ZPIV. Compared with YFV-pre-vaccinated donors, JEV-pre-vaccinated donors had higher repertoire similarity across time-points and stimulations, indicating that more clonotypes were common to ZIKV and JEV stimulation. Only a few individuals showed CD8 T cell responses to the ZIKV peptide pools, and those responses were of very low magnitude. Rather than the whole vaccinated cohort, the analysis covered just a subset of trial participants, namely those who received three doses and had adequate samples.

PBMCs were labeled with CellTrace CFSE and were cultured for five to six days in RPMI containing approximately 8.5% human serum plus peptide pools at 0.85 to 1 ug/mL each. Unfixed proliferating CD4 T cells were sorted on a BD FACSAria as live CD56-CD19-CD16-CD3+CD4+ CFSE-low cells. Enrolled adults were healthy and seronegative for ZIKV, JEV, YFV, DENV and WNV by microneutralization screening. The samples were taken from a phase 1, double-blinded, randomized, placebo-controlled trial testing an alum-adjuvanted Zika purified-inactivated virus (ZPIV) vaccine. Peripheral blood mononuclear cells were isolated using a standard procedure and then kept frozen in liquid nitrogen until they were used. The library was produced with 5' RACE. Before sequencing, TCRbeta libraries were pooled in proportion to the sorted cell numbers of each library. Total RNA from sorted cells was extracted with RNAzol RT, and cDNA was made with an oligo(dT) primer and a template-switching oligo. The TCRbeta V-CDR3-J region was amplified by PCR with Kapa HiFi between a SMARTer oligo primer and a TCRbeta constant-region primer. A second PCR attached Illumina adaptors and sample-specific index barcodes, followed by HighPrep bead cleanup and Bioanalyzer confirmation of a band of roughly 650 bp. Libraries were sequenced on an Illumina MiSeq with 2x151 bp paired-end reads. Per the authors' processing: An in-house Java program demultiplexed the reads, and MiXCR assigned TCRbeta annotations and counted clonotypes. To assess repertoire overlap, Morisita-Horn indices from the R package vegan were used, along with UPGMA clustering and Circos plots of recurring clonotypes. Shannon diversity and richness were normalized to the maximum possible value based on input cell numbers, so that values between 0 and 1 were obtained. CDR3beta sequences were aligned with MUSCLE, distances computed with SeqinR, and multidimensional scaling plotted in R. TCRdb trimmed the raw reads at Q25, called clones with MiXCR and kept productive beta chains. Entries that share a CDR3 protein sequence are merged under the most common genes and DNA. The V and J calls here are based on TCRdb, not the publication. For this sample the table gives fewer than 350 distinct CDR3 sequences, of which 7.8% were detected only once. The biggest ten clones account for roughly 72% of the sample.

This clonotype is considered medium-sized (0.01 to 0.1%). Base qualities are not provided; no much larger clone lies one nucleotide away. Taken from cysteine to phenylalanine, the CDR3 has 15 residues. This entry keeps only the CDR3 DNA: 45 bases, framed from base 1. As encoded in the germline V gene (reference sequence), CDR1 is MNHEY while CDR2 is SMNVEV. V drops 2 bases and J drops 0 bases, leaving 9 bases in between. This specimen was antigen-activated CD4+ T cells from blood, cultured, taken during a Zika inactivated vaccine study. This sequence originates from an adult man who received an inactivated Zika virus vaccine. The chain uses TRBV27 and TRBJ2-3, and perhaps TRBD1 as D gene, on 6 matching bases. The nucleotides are TGTGCCAGCAGTTTAGGACAGTCAAGCACAGATACGCAGTATTTT. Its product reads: CASSLGQSSTDTQYF.